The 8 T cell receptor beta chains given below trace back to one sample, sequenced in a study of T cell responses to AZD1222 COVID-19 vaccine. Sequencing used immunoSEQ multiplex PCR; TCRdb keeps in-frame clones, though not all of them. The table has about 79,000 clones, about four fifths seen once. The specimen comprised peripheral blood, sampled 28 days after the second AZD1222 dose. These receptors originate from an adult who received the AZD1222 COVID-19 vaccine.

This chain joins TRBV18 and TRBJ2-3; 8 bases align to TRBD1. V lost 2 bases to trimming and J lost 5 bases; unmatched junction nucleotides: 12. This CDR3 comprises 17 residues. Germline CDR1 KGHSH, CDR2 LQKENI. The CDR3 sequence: CASSPSTLDRDLDTQYF. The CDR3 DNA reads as TGTGCCAGCTCACCATCTACCTTGGACAGGGACCTAGATACGCAGTATTTT.

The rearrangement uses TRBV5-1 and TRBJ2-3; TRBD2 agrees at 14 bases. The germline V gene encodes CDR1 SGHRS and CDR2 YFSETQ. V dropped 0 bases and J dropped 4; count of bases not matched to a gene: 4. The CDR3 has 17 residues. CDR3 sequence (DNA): TGCGCCAGCAGCTTGGGACTAGCGGGAGGGCAGTCAGATACGCAGTATTTT. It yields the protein CASSLGLAGGQSDTQYF.

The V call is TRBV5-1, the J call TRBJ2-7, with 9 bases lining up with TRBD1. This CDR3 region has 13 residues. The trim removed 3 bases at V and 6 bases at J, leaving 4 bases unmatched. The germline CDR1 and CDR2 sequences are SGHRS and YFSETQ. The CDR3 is CASSWDRAREQYF. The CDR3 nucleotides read TGCGCCAGCAGCTGGGACAGGGCCCGCGAGCAGTACTTC.

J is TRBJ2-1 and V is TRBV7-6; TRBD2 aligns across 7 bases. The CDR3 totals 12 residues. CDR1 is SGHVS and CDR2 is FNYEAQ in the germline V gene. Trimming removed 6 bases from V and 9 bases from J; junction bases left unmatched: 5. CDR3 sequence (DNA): TGTGCCAGCAGTACGACGGGGGGTGAGCAGTTCTTC. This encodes CASSTTGGEQFF.

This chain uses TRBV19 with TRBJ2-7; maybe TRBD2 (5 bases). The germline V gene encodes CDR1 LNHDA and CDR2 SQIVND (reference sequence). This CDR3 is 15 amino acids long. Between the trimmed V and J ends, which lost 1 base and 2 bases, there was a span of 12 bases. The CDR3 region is CASSIGGQQAYEQYF. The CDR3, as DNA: TGTGCCAGTAGTATAGGAGGGCAGCAAGCCTACGAGCAGTACTTC.

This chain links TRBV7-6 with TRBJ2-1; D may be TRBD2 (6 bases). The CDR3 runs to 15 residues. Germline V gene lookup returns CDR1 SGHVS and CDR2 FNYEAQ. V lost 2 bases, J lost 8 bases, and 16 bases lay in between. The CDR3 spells CASSLNGGTHDEQFF. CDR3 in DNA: TGTGCCAGCAGCTTAAATGGCGGGACGCACGATGAGCAGTTCTTC.

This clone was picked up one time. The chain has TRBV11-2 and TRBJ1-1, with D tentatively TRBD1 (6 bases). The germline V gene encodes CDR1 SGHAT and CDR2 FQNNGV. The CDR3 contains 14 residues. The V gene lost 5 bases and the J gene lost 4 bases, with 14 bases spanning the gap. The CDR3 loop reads CASSPAAGATEAFF. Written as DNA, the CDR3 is TGTGCCAGCAGCCCCGCGGCAGGGGCCACTGAAGCTTTCTTT.

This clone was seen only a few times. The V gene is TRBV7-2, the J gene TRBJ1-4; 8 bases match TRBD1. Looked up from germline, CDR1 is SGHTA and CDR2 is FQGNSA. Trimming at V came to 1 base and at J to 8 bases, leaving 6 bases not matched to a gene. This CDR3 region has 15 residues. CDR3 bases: TGTGCCAGCAGCTTAGAGGGACAGGCGGGGGAAAAACTGTTTTTT. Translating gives CASSLEGQAGEKLFF.